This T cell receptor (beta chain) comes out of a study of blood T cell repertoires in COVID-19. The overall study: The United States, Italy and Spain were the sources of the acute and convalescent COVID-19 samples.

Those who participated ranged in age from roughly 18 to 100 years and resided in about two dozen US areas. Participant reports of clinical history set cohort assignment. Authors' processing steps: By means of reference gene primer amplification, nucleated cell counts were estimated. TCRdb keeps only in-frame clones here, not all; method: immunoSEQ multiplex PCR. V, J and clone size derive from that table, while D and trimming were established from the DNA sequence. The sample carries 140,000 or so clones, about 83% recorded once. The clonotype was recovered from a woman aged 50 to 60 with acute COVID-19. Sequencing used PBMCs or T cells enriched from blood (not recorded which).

CDR3 region: CASSRTSENTGELFF. Written as DNA, the CDR3 is TGCGCCAGCAGCCGGACTAGCGAGAACACCGGGGAGCTGTTTTTT. The chain has TRBV5-1 and TRBJ2-2, with 9 bases identical to TRBD2. CDR1 and CDR2 (germline): SGHRS, YFSETQ. Losses at the gene ends were 4 bases for V and 1 base for J; bases not matched to a gene: 2. CDR3 size: 15 residues.